Below are 21 T cell receptor beta chains sequenced from a single sample in a study of cytomegalovirus exposure and HLA in healthy donors. A multiplex PCR was run with 60 Vbeta primers and 13 Jbeta primers. Only in-frame clones appear in the TCRdb table, and some are missing; sequencing was by immunoSEQ multiplex PCR. The table includes about 110,000 clones, about 80% detected once. Sequences were obtained from PBMCs. The source of these receptors is a young man in good health and CMV-seronegative.

There are a few counts of this clone. This chain connects TRBV7-9 to TRBJ2-7; the D gene is possibly TRBD1 (5 bases). This CDR3 comprises 13 residues. Trimming removed 4 bases from V and 2 bases from J, with 9 bases in between. In germline, CDR1 is SEHNR, CDR2 FQNEAQ (reference sequence). CDR3 bases: TGTGCCAGCAGCTCGGACAAGACCTACGAGCAGTACTTC. This sequence encodes CASSSDKTYEQYF. Together with reference TRBV7-9 and TRBJ2-7, the CDR3 gives the full variable domain: DTGVSQNPRHKITKRGQNVTFRCDPISEHNRLYWYRQTLGQGPEFLTYFQNEAQLEKSRLLSDRFSAERPKGSFSTLEIQRTEQGDSAMYLCASSSDKTYEQYFGPGTRLTVT.

This clone was seen just once. The chain carries TRBV4-1 and TRBJ2-1; 11 nucleotides agree with TRBD2. V lost 4 bases to trimming and J lost 4 bases; unmatched junction nucleotides: 12. This CDR3 contains 18 residues. Germline CDR1 and CDR2: MGHRA and YSYEKL. The CDR3: CASSLGASGGTKYNEQFF. The CDR3 bases are TGCGCCAGCAGCCTCGGGGCTAGCGGGGGGACTAAATACAATGAGCAGTTCTTC.

The chain employs TRBV5-6 and TRBJ2-5; a weak D match, TRBD1 (8 bases). The CDR3 contains 14 residues. Deletions cut 5 bases from V and 4 bases from J, with 15 bases between. Germline V gene sequence: CDR1 SGHDT, CDR2 YYEEEE. DNA of the CDR3: TGTGCCAGCAGGACGACAGGGGAGGGAGAGACCCAGTACTTC. Its protein product is CASRTTGEGETQYF.

The sample holds a few counts of this clone. The chain is built from TRBV6-5 and TRBJ2-7; 11 nucleotides agree with TRBD2. V was pared by 4 bases and J by 7 bases, with 9 bases of the junction left unmatched. Germline CDR1 and CDR2: MNHEY and SVGAGI. There are 15 residues in the CDR3. In nucleotides, the CDR3 is TGTGCCAGCAGTTCTCAACTAGCGGGAGCGCGGGAGCAGTACTTC. Translated, it gives CASSSQLAGAREQYF.

This clone was recorded a few times. This chain uses TRBV7-8 with TRBJ1-1; D call uncertain. The germline V gene has CDR1 SGHVS and CDR2 FQNEAQ. The CDR3 sequence is 13 residues long. The germline V and J ends were trimmed by 4 bases and 4 bases, with 10 bases remaining between them. CDR3 DNA sequence: TGTGCCAGCAGCTGGCGACTCGGCACTGAAGCTTTCTTT. This sequence encodes CASSWRLGTEAFF.

The chain employs TRBV9 and TRBJ2-7; TRBD1 matches at 9 bases. The CDR3 runs 16 residues. From germline, CDR1 is SGDLS and CDR2 YYNGEE. Trimming removed 4 bases from V and 5 bases from J; junction bases left unmatched: 13. CDR3 region: CASSHTGGAFRDEQYF. In DNA, the CDR3 is TGTGCCAGCAGCCATACAGGGGGCGCGTTTCGGGACGAGCAGTACTTC.

This chain connects TRBV7-8 to TRBJ2-1; 12 nucleotides agree with TRBD2. Trimming cost V 4 bases and J 4 bases; bases outside gene matches: 5. This CDR3 is 16 amino acids long. CDR1 is SGHVS and CDR2 is FQNEAQ in the germline V gene. This CDR3 reads CASSYSSGGAYNEQFF. The CDR3 DNA reads TGTGCCAGCAGCTACTCTAGCGGGGGGGCATACAATGAGCAGTTCTTC.

CDR3 protein: CASTTTSGQETQYF. The CDR3 bases are TGTGCCAGCACCACTACTAGCGGCCAAGAGACCCAGTACTTC. This chain connects TRBV27 to TRBJ2-5; 8 nucleotides align to TRBD2. The CDR3 contains 14 residues. Germline CDR1 MNHEY, CDR2 SMNVEV (reference sequence). Germline trimming cut 7 bases from V and 1 base from J; bases unmatched to any gene: 5.

V and J are TRBV27 and TRBJ1-3; D gene unclear. In germline, CDR1 is MNHEY, CDR2 SMNVEV (reference sequence). The CDR3 totals 13 residues. V was cut by 5 bases and J by 0 bases, with 5 bases left in between. The CDR3 coding sequence is TGTGCCAGCAGTCCTCTCTCTGGAAACACCATATATTTT. This sequence encodes CASSPLSGNTIYF.

The chain employs TRBV4-1 and TRBJ2-1; 9 bases fit TRBD2. Trimming removed 1 base from V and 4 bases from J; junction bases left unmatched: 2. Germline V lookup: CDR1 MGHRA, CDR2 YSYEKL. The CDR3 consists of 15 residues. As DNA, the CDR3 is TGCGCCAGCAGCCAAGTAGCGGGAGATTACAATGAGCAGTTCTTC. It yields the protein CASSQVAGDYNEQFF.

The chain employs TRBV6-6 and TRBJ1-6; the D gene is possibly TRBD1 (5 bases). This CDR3 has 15 residues. V lost 6 bases and J 10 bases, leaving 19 bases between the germline ends. The V gene's germline CDR1 is MNHNY and CDR2 SVGAGI (reference sequence). In nucleotides, the CDR3 is TGTGCCAGCAGGCCCAGCGGGGGGTCAGGGTCACCCCTCCACTTT. Translated: CASRPSGGSGSPLHF.

The genes are TRBV29-1 and TRBJ2-1, with no clear D. V lost 2 bases and J lost 12, with 11 bases in between. The CDR3 is made up of 11 amino acids. In germline, CDR1 is SQVTM, CDR2 ANQGSEA. The DNA of the CDR3 is TGCAGCGTTGAAACTACCCTACGGCAGTTCTTC. This sequence encodes CSVETTLRQFF.

CDR3 loop: CAISESPGQGTYEQYF. The CDR3 DNA follows: TGTGCCATCAGTGAGTCGCCAGGACAGGGCACCTACGAGCAGTACTTC. The gene calls are TRBV10-3 and TRBJ2-5; 8 bases fit TRBD1. With the DNA end fitting TRBJ2-7 better, the J assignment may be wrong. Germline V gene sequence: CDR1 ENHRY, CDR2 SYGVKD. The CDR3 extends over 16 amino acids.

The chain combines TRBV28 with TRBJ1-5, with 7 nucleotides matching TRBD1. CDR3 length equals 15 residues. Per germline, CDR1 MDHEN and CDR2 SYDVKM. V lost 2 bases and J lost 6; bases outside the gene matches: 7. CDR3 in amino acids: CASSLLDRDSQPQHF. CDR3 nucleotide sequence: TGTGCCAGCAGTTTACTAGACAGGGACAGTCAGCCCCAGCATTTT.

This chain joins TRBV5-1 and TRBJ2-7; 13 bases are shared with TRBD2. CDR1 and CDR2 from the germline V gene are SGHRS and YFSETQ. This CDR3 spans 15 amino acids. Losses at the gene ends were 3 bases for V and 4 bases for J; bases not matched to a gene: 4. The DNA of the CDR3 is TGCGCCAGCAGCTGGACTAGCGGGAGAGCATACGAGCAGTACTTC. Encoded protein: CASSWTSGRAYEQYF. The entire variable domain, with the rest obtained from reference TRBV5-1 and TRBJ2-7, is as follows: KAGVTQTPRYLIKTRGQQVTLSCSPISGHRSVSWYQQTPGQGLQFLFEYFSETQRNKGNFPGRFSGRQFSNSRSEMNVSTLELGDSALYLCASSWTSGRAYEQYFGPGTRLTVT.

A few counts support this clone. The chain joins TRBV4-2 to TRBJ2-7; 11 bases are shared with TRBD2. The trim removed 4 bases at V and 4 bases at J, leaving 3 bases unmatched. Per germline, CDR1 LGHNA and CDR2 YNFKEQ. The CDR3 consists of 14 residues. The chain's CDR3 is CASSLLAGDYEQYF. CDR3 DNA: TGTGCCAGCAGCCTACTAGCGGGAGATTACGAGCAGTACTTC.

Written as DNA, the CDR3 is TGTGCCAGCAGTCTTTCCCGGTCCGGGACAGGGTTACAGTACTTC. This codes for CASSLSRSGTGLQYF. J is TRBJ2-5 and V is TRBV25-1, with 9 bases lining up with TRBD1. Germline CDR1 MGHDK, CDR2 SYGVNS. The CDR3 runs 15 residues. V gave up 5 bases and J gave up 11 bases; unmatched junction bases: 15.

This chain connects TRBV29-1 to TRBJ1-1, with 8 nucleotides matching TRBD1. V was clipped by 3 bases and J by 4 bases; unmatched bases: 10. Germline V lookup: CDR1 SQVTM, CDR2 ANQGSEA. This CDR3 comprises 15 residues. The CDR3 nucleotides are TGCAGCGTTGATAGCGCAGGGGGCTGGGGCACTGAAGCTTTCTTT. Its protein product is CSVDSAGGWGTEAFF.

The rearrangement joins TRBV28 to TRBJ2-7; TRBD1 agrees at 9 bases. The CDR3 is made up of 17 amino acids. Germline CDR1 and CDR2: MDHEN and SYDVKM. The V segment lost 4 bases and the J segment 3 bases; nucleotides outside the gene matches: 13. The CDR3 is CASSSYSWDRVFYEQYF. The CDR3 region has the DNA TGTGCCAGCAGTTCTTATTCCTGGGACAGGGTATTCTACGAGCAGTACTTC.

The chain couples TRBV7-9 to TRBJ2-3; tentatively, D is TRBD2 (7 bases). V shed 0 bases and J shed 0 bases, with 13 bases lying between them. CDR1 and CDR2 (germline): SEHNR, FQNEAQ (reference sequence). The CDR3 is 17 residues long. DNA for the CDR3: TGTGCCAGCAGCTTAGCGCGGGGAGGGGGAAGCACAGATACGCAGTATTTT. It encodes CASSLARGGGSTDTQYF.

This clone was observed a few times. Other DNA sequences from this sample encode an identical CDR3 as well. This chain joins TRBV5-1 and TRBJ2-5; TRBD1 is a possible D gene (5 bases). Germline V gives CDR1 SGHRS, CDR2 YFSETQ. CDR3 length: 15 residues. Trimming took 4 bases from V and 0 from J, leaving 13 bases between them. The CDR3 bases are TGCGCCAGCAGCCTAGGACAACTTAACCAAGAGACCCAGTACTTC. Translated: CASSLGQLNQETQYF.